A selection of T cell receptor beta chains follows, all from one sample in a study of read filtering for tumor transcriptome and immune sequencing. TCRdb called the reads again in MiXCR, with one record for every CDR3 protein. Of about 46,000 distinct CDR3 sequences listed, 12% are singletons. The sample was a population of CD138-negative cells sorted from bone marrow. These receptor sequences come from a donor at least 40 years old with multiple myeloma. CDR3s include the opening cysteine and the closing phenylalanine or tryptophan. Fields, in order: CDR3 DNA, CDR3 protein, clone size, J gene, V gene, D gene. The D gene is left open where the match is weak. Size tells how often a clone was seen (once, few, many) or the class of an expanded clone, and some rows leave it out.

CDR3nt: TGTGCCAGCAGTTCCGAAGCGGGAGTTCGAAACATTCAGTACTTC
CDR3aa: CASSSEAGVRNIQYF
abundance: few
j_gene: TRBJ2-4
v_gene: TRBV12-3/TRBV12-4
d_gene: TRBD2

CDR3nt: TGTGCCAGCAGGGCTAACCCTAAGACGGAGACCCAGTACTTC
CDR3aa: CASRANPKTETQYF
abundance: many
j_gene: TRBJ2-5
v_gene: TRBV2
d_gene: NA

CDR3nt: TGTGCCAGCAGCTTACCGGGAGGCTCCTATGGCTACACCTTC
CDR3aa: CASSLPGGSYGYTF
abundance: many
j_gene: TRBJ1-2
v_gene: TRBV5-6
d_gene: NA

CDR3nt: TGTGCCAGCAGCTATGGACTAGAGTACAATGAGCAGTTCTTC
CDR3aa: CASSYGLEYNEQFF
abundance: many
j_gene: TRBJ2-1
v_gene: TRBV7-2
d_gene: TRBD2

CDR3nt: TGTGCCAGCAGCTTAGGAGGACAGGGGCCGGCAGATACGCAGTATTTT
CDR3aa: CASSLGGQGPADTQYF
abundance: NA
j_gene: TRBJ2-3
v_gene: TRBV7-2
d_gene: TRBD1

CDR3nt: TGTGCCAGCAGCTTAAATTTCGGGAGCTCCTACAATGAGCAGTTCTTC
CDR3aa: CASSLNFGSSYNEQFF
abundance: many
j_gene: TRBJ2-1
v_gene: TRBV7-8
d_gene: NA

CDR3nt: TGTGCCACCAGTGATTCTAGGCGGGGTGACACTGAAGCTTTCTTT
CDR3aa: CATSDSRRGDTEAFF
abundance: NA
j_gene: TRBJ1-1
v_gene: TRBV24-1
d_gene: NA

CDR3nt: TGCAGCGTTACCGGGGGCGAGCAGTTGGTCGATGAGCAGTTCTTC
CDR3aa: CSVTGGEQLVDEQFF
abundance: many
j_gene: TRBJ2-1
v_gene: TRBV29-1
d_gene: NA

CDR3nt: TGTGCCAGCAGCCCCACGAGGAGTACGAATCAGCCCCAGCATTTT
CDR3aa: CASSPTRSTNQPQHF
abundance: many
j_gene: TRBJ1-5
v_gene: TRBV28
d_gene: NA

CDR3nt: TGTGCCAGTTTAAAAGTACACAGCAGGGGTGAGCAGTTCTTC
CDR3aa: CASLKVHSRGEQFF
abundance: NA
j_gene: TRBJ2-1
v_gene: TRBV19
d_gene: NA

CDR3nt: TGTGCCAGCAGTTTAGACCCTAACTATGGCTACACCTTC
CDR3aa: CASSLDPNYGYTF
abundance: many
j_gene: TRBJ1-2
v_gene: TRBV28
d_gene: NA

CDR3nt: TGTGCCAGCAGCGGATCGTCCAGAAACACCATATATTTT
CDR3aa: CASSGSSRNTIYF
abundance: NA
j_gene: TRBJ1-3
v_gene: TRBV2
d_gene: NA

CDR3nt: TGTGCCAGCAGCTTAGCAGGGAACACTGAAGCTTTCTTT
CDR3aa: CASSLAGNTEAFF
abundance: many
j_gene: TRBJ1-1
v_gene: TRBV7-8
d_gene: NA

CDR3nt: TGCAGTGCTAGAGATGAGGTCGTGGGAGATACGCAGTATTTT
CDR3aa: CSARDEVVGDTQYF
abundance: many
j_gene: TRBJ2-3
v_gene: TRBV20-1
d_gene: NA

CDR3nt: TGTGCCAGCAGCTTGGGGGGCATCAGGGGTAATTCACCCCTCCACTTT
CDR3aa: CASSLGGIRGNSPLHF
abundance: many
j_gene: TRBJ1-6
v_gene: TRBV5-4
d_gene: NA

CDR3nt: TGTGCCAGCAGACCGACAGGGGATAACAATGAGCAGTTCTTC
CDR3aa: CASRPTGDNNEQFF
abundance: many
j_gene: TRBJ2-1
v_gene: TRBV6-5
d_gene: TRBD1

CDR3nt: TGTGCCAGCAGCCAAGAGGGCCAAGAGACCCAGTACTTC
CDR3aa: CASSQEGQETQYF
abundance: many
j_gene: TRBJ2-5
v_gene: TRBV3-1
d_gene: NA

CDR3nt: TGCAGTGCTAGAGATCTAGAAGGTAGCGGGAGGGTGCAGTTCTTC
CDR3aa: CSARDLEGSGRVQFF
abundance: many
j_gene: TRBJ2-1
v_gene: TRBV20-1
d_gene: TRBD2

CDR3nt: TGCAGCGTTGTTTCCGGGTCCGGGAAGCAGTACTTC
CDR3aa: CSVVSGSGKQYF
abundance: many
j_gene: TRBJ2-7
v_gene: TRBV29-1
d_gene: NA

CDR3nt: TGTGCCAGCAGCTTAGGCGGGTTGGGGGGACCTGAAGCTTTCTTT
CDR3aa: CASSLGGLGGPEAFF
abundance: many
j_gene: TRBJ1-1
v_gene: TRBV7-9
d_gene: NA

CDR3nt: TGTGCCAGCAGCTGGGACAGGGAGAAGACCTACAATGAGCAGTTCTTC
CDR3aa: CASSWDREKTYNEQFF
abundance: many
j_gene: TRBJ2-1
v_gene: TRBV7-9
d_gene: TRBD1

CDR3nt: TGTGCCAGCAGCCAAGGGTTAGCTGATACGCAGTATTTT
CDR3aa: CASSQGLADTQYF
abundance: many
j_gene: TRBJ2-3
v_gene: TRBV3-1
d_gene: NA

CDR3nt: TGTGCCAGCAGCTTTTTCCCAAACGAGCAGTACTTC
CDR3aa: CASSFFPNEQYF
abundance: many
j_gene: TRBJ2-7
v_gene: TRBV7-9
d_gene: NA

CDR3nt: TGCGCCAGCAGCCCGGGACTAGCGGGACAAGAGACCCAGTACTTC
CDR3aa: CASSPGLAGQETQYF
abundance: many
j_gene: TRBJ2-5
v_gene: TRBV5-1
d_gene: TRBD2

CDR3nt: TGCAGTGCTATCAGACAGGGGGCTTACACTGAAGCTTTCTTT
CDR3aa: CSAIRQGAYTEAFF
abundance: many
j_gene: TRBJ1-1
v_gene: TRBV20-1
d_gene: TRBD1

CDR3nt: TGCGCCAGCAGCATACCCAGGGGGATCGACACCGGGGAGCTGTTTTTT
CDR3aa: CASSIPRGIDTGELFF
abundance: many
j_gene: TRBJ2-2
v_gene: TRBV5-1
d_gene: TRBD1

CDR3nt: TGCAGCGTTCCCTCCACTACCTACAATGAGCAGTTCTTC
CDR3aa: CSVPSTTYNEQFF
abundance: many
j_gene: TRBJ2-1
v_gene: TRBV29-1
d_gene: NA

CDR3nt: TGTGCCGGTGAATGGGGCGGCCAAGTCGATGAGCAGTTCTTC
CDR3aa: CAGEWGGQVDEQFF
abundance: many
j_gene: TRBJ2-1
v_gene: TRBV30
d_gene: NA

CDR3nt: TGCAGCGTCTTGACAGGGGAAGAGACCCAGTACTTC
CDR3aa: CSVLTGEETQYF
abundance: many
j_gene: TRBJ2-5
v_gene: TRBV29-1
d_gene: TRBD1

CDR3nt: TGCAGCGTGCCTCTAGCGGAGGGGGTCGGGTTACGCAATGAGCAGTTCTTC
CDR3aa: CSVPLAEGVGLRNEQFF
abundance: many
j_gene: TRBJ2-1
v_gene: TRBV29-1
d_gene: NA

CDR3nt: TGTGCCAGCAGCTTACGGGAAGTCGGGGAGCTGTTTTTT
CDR3aa: CASSLREVGELFF
abundance: many
j_gene: TRBJ2-2
v_gene: TRBV7-9
d_gene: NA

CDR3nt: TGTGCCAGCTCACTACGGTCGACTAGCGGGAGGAAAGTCTACAATGAGCAGTTCTTC
CDR3aa: CASSLRSTSGRKVYNEQFF
abundance: few
j_gene: TRBJ2-1
v_gene: TRBV18
d_gene: TRBD2

CDR3nt: TGCGCCAGCAGTGAACCGGGGGGCGAGCAGTACTTC
CDR3aa: CASSEPGGEQYF
abundance: NA
j_gene: TRBJ2-7
v_gene: TRBV10-1
d_gene: TRBD2

CDR3nt: TGCAGTGCTAGTTCGCTAGCGCAGAACAGATACGAGCAGTACTTC
CDR3aa: CSASSLAQNRYEQYF
abundance: many
j_gene: TRBJ2-7
v_gene: TRBV20-1
d_gene: NA

CDR3nt: TGTGCCAGCAGCTTAGAAGCGGGGGGGCAAGAGACCCAGTACTTC
CDR3aa: CASSLEAGGQETQYF
abundance: many
j_gene: TRBJ2-5
v_gene: TRBV7-2
d_gene: TRBD2

CDR3nt: TGTGCCAGCAGCTTACTGCCAGGGGAAGAGACCCAGTACTTC
CDR3aa: CASSLLPGEETQYF
abundance: many
j_gene: TRBJ2-5
v_gene: TRBV11-2
d_gene: NA

CDR3nt: TGTGCCAGCAGCCCTAACGGAGGCAATCAGCCCCAGCATTTT
CDR3aa: CASSPNGGNQPQHF
abundance: many
j_gene: TRBJ1-5
v_gene: TRBV2
d_gene: NA

CDR3nt: TGTGCCAGCAGCTTGGACAGGGCCAATGAAAAACTGTTTTTT
CDR3aa: CASSLDRANEKLFF
abundance: many
j_gene: TRBJ1-4
v_gene: TRBV7-9
d_gene: TRBD1

CDR3nt: TGTGCCAGCGGAAGACAGGGAAGCAATCAGCCCCAGCATTTT
CDR3aa: CASGRQGSNQPQHF
abundance: few
j_gene: TRBJ1-5
v_gene: TRBV6-1
d_gene: TRBD1

CDR3nt: TGTGCCAGCTCACTCGACAGCAATGAGCAGTTCTTC
CDR3aa: CASSLDSNEQFF
abundance: NA
j_gene: TRBJ2-1
v_gene: TRBV18
d_gene: NA

CDR3nt: TGTGCCAGCAGCCAAGCTGGACAACTCTACGAGCAGTACTTC
CDR3aa: CASSQAGQLYEQYF
abundance: many
j_gene: TRBJ2-7
v_gene: TRBV3-1
d_gene: NA

CDR3nt: TGTGCCAGCAGCTTAATCGGGACAGGGGCGCTCTACGAGCAGTACTTC
CDR3aa: CASSLIGTGALYEQYF
abundance: many
j_gene: TRBJ2-7
v_gene: TRBV11-2
d_gene: TRBD1

CDR3nt: TGCGCCAGCAAAAAGGGGGGTGTAGATGAGCAGTTCTTC
CDR3aa: CASKKGGVDEQFF
abundance: many
j_gene: TRBJ2-1
v_gene: TRBV5-1
d_gene: NA

CDR3nt: TGTGCCAGGAGATTGACAGGGCCCATGAACACTGAAGCTTTCTTT
CDR3aa: CARRLTGPMNTEAFF
abundance: NA
j_gene: TRBJ1-1
v_gene: TRBV5-6
d_gene: TRBD1

CDR3nt: TGTGCCAGCAGTGAAGCGGACAGCAACTATGGCTACACCTTC
CDR3aa: CASSEADSNYGYTF
abundance: many
j_gene: TRBJ1-2
v_gene: TRBV2
d_gene: NA

CDR3nt: TGTGCCACCAGTGATTCGACAGGGTCTGGGGCCAACGTCCTGACTTTC
CDR3aa: CATSDSTGSGANVLTF
abundance: many
j_gene: TRBJ2-6
v_gene: TRBV24-1
d_gene: TRBD1

CDR3nt: TGCAGTGCTAGAGTTGGGGGAGTTCTTACAGATACGCAGTATTTT
CDR3aa: CSARVGGVLTDTQYF
abundance: many
j_gene: TRBJ2-3
v_gene: TRBV20-1
d_gene: NA

CDR3nt: TGTGCCACCAGTGATGCTAGACTAGGGCGGTTAGACGAAGAGACCCAGTACTTC
CDR3aa: CATSDARLGRLDEETQYF
abundance: NA
j_gene: TRBJ2-5
v_gene: TRBV24-1
d_gene: NA

CDR3nt: TGCGCCAGCAGTGGGCCGGGGAACTATGGCTACACCTTC
CDR3aa: CASSGPGNYGYTF
abundance: many
j_gene: TRBJ1-2
v_gene: TRBV5-1
d_gene: NA

CDR3nt: TGCAGTGCCCCTGGGACTAGCGGGTTCTACAATGAGCAGTTCTTC
CDR3aa: CSAPGTSGFYNEQFF
abundance: many
j_gene: TRBJ2-1
v_gene: TRBV20-1
d_gene: TRBD2

CDR3nt: TGTGCCAGCAGTTTAGGGGGGAAAGAGACCCAGTACTTC
CDR3aa: CASSLGGKETQYF
abundance: many
j_gene: TRBJ2-5
v_gene: TRBV28
d_gene: NA

CDR3nt: TGTGCCAGTGTAAGCCTGGCGGGAGGGATCAATGAGCAGTTCTTC
CDR3aa: CASVSLAGGINEQFF
abundance: medium-sized
j_gene: TRBJ2-1
v_gene: TRBV28
d_gene: TRBD2

CDR3nt: TGTGCCAGCAGCTTAGTTGGCTACGGCTCTGAAGAGACCCAGTACTTC
CDR3aa: CASSLVGYGSEETQYF
abundance: many
j_gene: TRBJ2-5
v_gene: TRBV7-9
d_gene: NA

CDR3nt: TGTGCCAGCAGCTCCGGGGGCACAGATACGCAGTATTTT
CDR3aa: CASSSGGTDTQYF
abundance: many
j_gene: TRBJ2-3
v_gene: TRBV11-3
d_gene: NA

CDR3nt: TGCAGCGCCCTCGGGGGTAACCTACCCTCTGGGGCCAACGCCCTGACTTTC
CDR3aa: CSALGGNLPSGANALTF
abundance: NA
j_gene: TRBJ2-6
v_gene: TRBV29-1
d_gene: NA

CDR3nt: TGTGCCAGCAGACCCGGGACAGGGATCTACGAGCAGCACTTC
CDR3aa: CASRPGTGIYEQHF
abundance: NA
j_gene: TRBJ2-7
v_gene: TRBV6-5
d_gene: TRBD1

CDR3nt: TGTGCCAGCAGCGTCTACAATGAGCAGTTCTTC
CDR3aa: CASSVYNEQFF
abundance: many
j_gene: TRBJ2-1
v_gene: TRBV2
d_gene: NA